This T cell receptor beta chain stems from a study of cytomegalovirus exposure and HLA in healthy donors (dated by TCRdb to 2017 to 2019). With respect to the entire study: In an earlier analysis of fewer than 750 of the donors, roughly 300 Gb of sequence data and 90 million to 130 million unique TCR beta sequences from 150 million to 200 million T cells were reported. Genome-wide SNP genotypes for about 60% of the 666 donors were used in a later genetic analysis, which treated that subset as a discovery cohort. Of the 300 to 400 genotyped donors, approximately 80% fell in the genetic ancestry cluster associated with self-reported Caucasian donors. HLA typing covered class I and class II loci at four-digit resolution. The study aimed to test whether signatures of past pathogen exposure could be identified by cataloging public T cell receptors. In addition to the first cohort of approximately 670 subjects, a separate validation cohort of approximately 130 different subjects was used. High-throughput TCR immunosequencing, statistical association of individual TCRs with disease status, and machine learning were combined to predict cytomegalovirus infection status. On average, roughly 250,000 unique TCR beta nucleotide sequences were sequenced per donor among a few hundred genotyped donors of the cohort, with approximately 18% of those sequences being non-productive. An earlier analysis of approximately 640 of the donors applied high-throughput TCR beta sequencing to assess whether each TCR beta V gene segment acted as functional or pseudogenic. In a later analysis, previously published TCR beta repertoires from 666 donors were re-analyzed and high-resolution HLA genotyping was added so that TCR occurrence patterns could be studied. Donor age, sex, ethnicity and CMV serostatus were compiled alongside the repertoire data. The study used immunosequencing to profile the T cell repertoires of some 600 subjects and linked those repertoires to cytomegalovirus serostatus. Rather than using new phenotypic data, the later analysis identified candidate immune exposures from TCR beta sequences and from how often those sequences occurred across donors. Approximately 300 gigabases of sequencing data and approximately 91 million unique TCR sequences made up an early release that covered approximately 650 HLA-typed donors. All discovery cohort repertoires had been generated on a single sequencing platform. Several DR-DQ haplotypes were treated as single units for association and clustering because of strong linkage in the cohort. The number of typed donors differed by locus: 629-630 for A, B, C, DRB1 and DQB1; 522 for DQA1; 600 to 610 for DPA1; and approximately 450 for DPB1.

The library came from the immunoSEQ multiplex PCR assay. For the multiplex PCR, a mixture combining 60 forward primers for TCR Vbeta segments and 13 reverse primers for TCR Jbeta segments was used. Amplification of the CDR3 region of rearranged TCR beta genes was performed with a multiplex PCR assay on genomic DNA. The amplified TCR beta libraries were sequenced on the Illumina HiSeq System as 87-base-pair reads. From the authors' description of their analysis: In a later analysis, 70 million to 95 million unique TCR beta chains were counted across the approximately 670 repertoires, and roughly 10 million of these chains were shared by at least two donors. A nearest-neighbor algorithm error-corrected the raw reads and collapsed the reads into unique sequences, merging closely related sequences to remove PCR and sequencing errors. CDR3 sequences were aligned to IMGT reference sequences to assign V, D and J gene segments. Each retained sequence needed at least a six-nucleotide match to both a V gene segment and a J gene segment. Rearrangements were classified as productive when the CDR3 lacked stop codons and remained in frame with V and J, and all other rearrangements were classified as non-productive. Following IMGT convention, CDR3 was defined as the stretch from the second conserved V-encoded cysteine to the conserved J-encoded phenylalanine. Sequences without an unambiguous match to a single V gene segment were excluded from the earlier analysis of almost 600 of the donors. In an earlier analysis of a few hundred of the donors, V segments were called functional above 56.7% productive rearrangements and were called segregating when the between-donor standard deviation exceeded 5%. To diagnose cytomegalovirus status from the catalog of TCR beta chain sequences, a statistical classification framework was built. In a later analysis, V and J genes were assigned by comparing TCR nucleotide sequences against IMGT/GENE-DB human TR gene sequences. A later analysis assigned CDR3 sequences and most-parsimonious VDJ recombination scenarios with the TCRdist pipeline. In a later analysis, each TCR beta chain was defined by its CDR3 amino acid sequence together with its V-gene family, and reads without a unique V-gene family were excluded. A later analysis removed 600 or so highly shared, low-generation-probability nucleotide sequences to deal with suspected cross-contamination and a sequencing artifact. In a later analysis, a clonal expansion index for each public chain was calculated from normalized within-repertoire ranks of inferred template counts. A later analysis computed generation probabilities with a VDJ recombination model fitted to out-of-frame rearrangements, and checked the results against IGoR. In a later analysis, hypergeometric tests were used to score TCR-TCR, TCR-HLA and TCR-CMV co-occurrence, with a repertoire-size bias correction applied to TCR pairs. False discovery rates were estimated in a later analysis by permuting HLA or CMV assignments 20 times. A later analysis grouped co-occurring TCRs with DBSCAN, adding TCRdist sequence similarity when clustering within HLA-allele-positive subsets. Co-occurrence clustering excluded repertoires with fewer than 30,000 or more than 120,000 public chains, plus five with anomalous nucleotide sharing. TCRdb mirrors the immuneACCESS table, restricted to in-frame sequences. Some clones are absent from its copies; in checked studies, under half trace to an unresolved V gene, and the reason for the others is unknown. V and J calls and clone size are given by that table; D and trimming were obtained from the DNA. In all, the sample holds 90,000 to 110,000 clones, and 75% to 90% of those were seen once. Clones ranked in the top ten supply about 6.9% of the sample.

V trim: 3 bases; J trim: 7 bases; unmatched bases: 5. The germline V gene provides CDR1 SGHDN and CDR2 FVKESK. The CDR3 covers 14 residues, taking in both the cysteine and the phenylalanine. Only the CDR3 DNA stays, 42 bases, in frame from base 1. The cohort consisted of more than 650 healthy bone marrow donors. Cohort members were all nominally healthy when sampled, although unrecorded immune exposures were likely present. The donor was CMV seropositive and was included in the group of 270 or so seropositive cohort members. Every donor gave a peripheral blood sample, and the peripheral blood mononuclear cells from that sample were used for TCR beta sequencing. The Qiagen DNeasy Blood Extraction Kit was used to extract genomic DNA from the blood cell samples. With respect to this clone: The antigen it recognizes is unknown. One base away there is no much larger clone; base qualities are not given.

Findings and caveats that apply to the study as a whole: A later analysis found that TCR association rates varied across HLA loci, with DRB1 alleles showing the most associated TCRs and HLA-C alleles the fewest. Presence/absence analyses assumed roughly uniform sequencing depth across donors, an assumption that may not hold. Some IMGT-functional V segments, including TRBV6-2 and TRBV6-3, could not be distinguished by the 87-base-pair reads and were therefore excluded. A later analysis found that most CMV-associated TCR beta chains appeared HLA-restricted, with HLA associations seemingly driven largely by CMV exposure. A cluster of highly shared sequence variants was judged likely to be a technical artifact of the sequencing pipeline. At a false discovery rate of 0.05, a later analysis linked 15,000 to 20,000 TCR beta sequences to specific HLA alleles. In an earlier analysis of around 600 of the donors, most TCR beta V segments appeared in productive rearrangements about 87% or about 30% of the time, broadly matching IMGT annotations. V-gene and J-gene trimming of TCR beta chains was associated with a missense DCLRE1C variant in a later genetic analysis, and the association was replicated in an independent cohort. Compared with equally common non-associated chains, HLA-associated TCR beta chains in a later analysis were more clonally expanded and had lower generation probabilities. When HLA alleles, especially DR and DQ, strongly co-occurred, attributing TCR associations to individual alleles was difficult. The earlier analysis of approximately 540 of the donors excluded seventeen rarely observed V segments, including chromosome 9 orphons, because counts were too low. A further reported finding was that TCR beta sequences accurately predicted the HLA-A and HLA-B alleles for most subjects in the first cohort. CMV serostatus was the only immune exposure information available for the cohort. Compared with the approximately 670-donor mean, donors in an Asian-associated ancestry cluster had fewer N-insertions in productive TCRs, according to a later genetic analysis. A total of around 150 TCR beta chains were listed by the study as associated with cytomegalovirus. In vitro tests confirmed that a few of the cytomegalovirus-associated TCR beta chains recognize cytomegalovirus antigens. This cohort had only TCR beta chains sequenced, and the lack of alpha or paired-chain data limited which features could be detected. In both the original and validation cohorts, the classifier was reported to diagnose cytomegalovirus status with high specificity and sensitivity. Most TCR sequences were observed very rarely across donors, whereas some public TCRs were present in many individuals. Because HLA typing was unavailable for some donors at each locus, only the typed subset was used in association tests. The authors suggested that the approach could potentially be generalized to other disease states and immunological phenotypes. According to a later analysis, parvovirus B19, influenza, CMV and Epstein-Barr virus appeared linked to several top co-occurrence clusters. Linkage disequilibrium might explain the correlated functional status among segregating V segments, but an unknown experimental factor could not be excluded.

The sample was PBMCs. The chain uses TRBV14 and TRBJ2-7; TRBD1 fits 11 bases in the junction. The TCR originated in a young man in good health and CMV-seropositive. CDR3 protein: CASSQWDRGGEQYF. The DNA sequence reads TGTGCCAGCAGCCAGTGGGACAGGGGGGGAGAGCAGTACTTC.